The T cell receptor (beta chain) under discussion was sequenced for a study of identical twins. The CDR3 spans 13 residues. V was pared by 3 bases and J by 2 bases, with 8 bases between. TCRdb recomputed calls from the 5' RACE reads with MiXCR, one row per CDR3 protein. Of approximately 700,000 distinct CDR3 sequences in the sample, about 20% are singletons; the top ten hold around 13%. A further study also used this sample, focusing on T cells expressing NK-cell markers.

The sample was PBMCs. This chain uses TRBV12-3 or TRBV12-4 with TRBJ2-7; D gene uncertain. This receptor was taken from a woman between 18 and 30 years old in good health. In DNA, the CDR3 is TGTGCCAGCAGTTTTTTCCCTACCTACGAGCAGTACTTC. Protein sequence: CASSFFPTYEQYF.